The 19 T cell receptor beta chains below come from one sample, sequenced in a study of radiation and T cells in renal cell carcinoma. The data were produced by immunoSEQ multiplex PCR, yet TCRdb's version contains in-frame clones alone and is incomplete. The data show about 140,000 clones, approximately 87% seen once. This sample's time point: baseline pretreatment blood. Treatment denoted: 15 Gy SBRT to primary tumor, nephrectomy 4 weeks later. The sample here was blood, taken from a patient whose treatment included radiotherapy and nephrectomy. Source of these receptors: a woman aged 50 to 60 with renal cell carcinoma.

V and J are TRBV11-2 and TRBJ2-7, with D possibly matching TRBD2 (6 bases). The V gene's germline CDR1 is SGHAT and CDR2 FQNNGV. Trimming removed 5 bases from V and 6 bases from J, with 14 bases in between. This CDR3 has 13 amino acids. The CDR3 DNA reads TGTGCCAGCAGCGGGGGGTTCCGAAGCGAGCAGTACTTC. It translates to CASSGGFRSEQYF.

The CDR3 bases are TGTGCCAGTAGGGCTGGGCTTACTGGAAACACCATATATTTT. Amino acid sequence: CASRAGLTGNTIYF. V is TRBV19 and J is TRBJ1-3; D gene unclear. The V end lost 6 bases, the J end lost 2 bases, and 11 bases lay between the germline ends. The length of the CDR3 is 14 residues. Germline V gene lookup returns CDR1 LNHDA and CDR2 SQIVND (reference sequence). Drawing the rest from reference TRBV19 and TRBJ1-3, the complete variable domain is DGGITQSPKYLFRKEGQNVTLSCEQNLNHDAMYWYRQDPGQGLRLIYYSQIVNDFQKGDIAEGYSVSREKKESFPLTVTSAQKNPTAFYLCASRAGLTGNTIYFGEGSWLTVV.

This clone appeared once. The chain links TRBV7-2 to TRBJ1-2; tentatively, D is TRBD1 (6 bases). The length of the CDR3 is 14 residues. V lost 1 base, J lost 8 bases, and 14 bases lay in between. Germline assignment: CDR1 SGHTA and CDR2 FQGNSA. The CDR3 protein is CASSLERGAEGYTF. CDR3 in DNA: TGTGCCAGCAGCTTAGAACGGGGGGCTGAGGGCTACACCTTC.

This clone is a singleton in its sample. An end of the junction differs from the germline gene, which may be a read error. The chain links TRBV28 to TRBJ1-1; D remains ambiguous. The CDR3 is 10 residues long. Germline CDR1 reads MDHEN; CDR2 reads SYDVKM. Here the CDR3 reads CASSSLHLLW. CDR3 DNA sequence: TGTGCCAGCAGTTCCCTGCACCTTTTGTGG.

CDR3 residues: CASSFSGELAGTGELFF. In nucleotides, the CDR3 is TGTGCCAGCAGCTTCTCTGGGGAACTAGCGGGAACCGGGGAGCTGTTTTTT. J is TRBJ2-2 and V is TRBV7-2; 10 positions match TRBD2. Trimming removed 3 bases from V and 5 bases from J; junction bases left unmatched: 9. There are 17 residues in the CDR3. The germline CDR1 and CDR2 sequences are SGHTA and FQGNSA.

This chain uses TRBV4-3 with TRBJ1-3, with 9 bases identical to TRBD1. The ends lost 3 bases at V and 8 bases at J; junction bases unmatched: 5. The CDR3 runs to 14 residues. Germline V CDR1 and CDR2: LGHNA, YSLEER. As DNA, the CDR3 is TGCGCCAGCAGCCAGCTACAGGGGGCAGACACCATATATTTT. This codes for CASSQLQGADTIYF.

V gene TRBV5-1 combines with J gene TRBJ2-1; D not certain. The germline gives CDR1 SGHRS, CDR2 YFSETQ. The CDR3 has 14 residues. V gave up 0 bases and J gave up 6 bases, with 10 bases separating them. CDR3 in amino acids: CASSLVEIVNEQFF. The CDR3 DNA follows: TGCGCCAGCAGCTTGGTGGAGATTGTCAATGAGCAGTTCTTC.

The CDR3 spells CASSRNTIYF. CDR3 coding DNA: TGTGCCAGCAGCCGAAACACCATATATTTT. V usage is TRBV28 and J usage is TRBJ1-3; D gene unclear. The CDR3 loop spans 10 amino acids. V lost 6 bases to trimming and J lost 5 bases, with 2 bases between them. Germline V gives CDR1 MDHEN, CDR2 SYDVKM.

The chain is built from TRBV19 and TRBJ2-7; 7 bases line up with TRBD1. CDR1 LNHDA and CDR2 SQIVND come from the germline V gene (reference sequence). Trimming cost V 1 base and J 3 bases; bases outside gene matches: 6. This CDR3 region has 15 residues. The CDR3 loop reads CASSIGGQSVYEQYF. CDR3 coding DNA: TGTGCCAGTAGTATAGGGGGACAGAGTGTCTACGAGCAGTACTTC.

The chain couples TRBV28 to TRBJ2-7; D tentatively fits TRBD1 or TRBD2 (6 bases each). This CDR3 is 14 amino acids long. Germline-derived CDR1 and CDR2 are MDHEN and SYDVKM. V was trimmed by 3 bases and J by 3 bases, leaving 12 bases between them. This chain's CDR3 is CASSLGGDNYEQYF. CDR3 bases: TGTGCCAGCAGTTTGGGCGGGGACAACTACGAGCAGTACTTC.

This clone has just a few counts. This rearrangement joins TRBV7-2 to TRBJ1-1; no clear D. Trimming removed 2 bases from V and 0 bases from J, with 7 bases in between. The CDR3 is made up of 14 amino acids. Germline values: CDR1 SGHTA, CDR2 FQGNSA. For the CDR3, the DNA is TGTGCCAGCAGCTTAAACAGCGTGAACACTGAAGCTTTCTTT. It is translated as CASSLNSVNTEAFF.

This rearrangement joins TRBV7-8 to TRBJ1-5; tentative D call: TRBD1 (5 bases). Per the germline V gene, CDR1 is SGHVS and CDR2 is FQNEAQ. The CDR3 is 17 residues long. Deletions cut 3 bases from V and 2 bases from J, with 17 bases between. The CDR3 protein is CASSLRDGQSGNQPQHF. CDR3 nucleotide sequence: TGTGCCAGCAGCTTGAGGGACGGCCAGAGCGGCAATCAGCCCCAGCATTTT.

V and J are TRBV7-2 and TRBJ2-6; D ambiguous. The V end lost 1 base, the J end lost 4 bases, and 11 bases lay between the germline ends. Germline values: CDR1 SGHTA, CDR2 FQGNSA. The CDR3 extends over 16 amino acids. Written as DNA, the CDR3 is TGTGCCAGCAGCTTAGGTTCCGGGTCCGGGGCCAACGTCCTGACTTTC. Its protein product is CASSLGSGSGANVLTF.

This chain joins TRBV7-9 and TRBJ2-5, with 15 bases aligning to TRBD2. This CDR3 contains 15 residues. J was trimmed by 6 bases and V by 3 bases; bases with no gene match: 2. The germline CDR1 and CDR2 sequences are SEHNR and FQNEAQ (reference sequence). The CDR3 protein is CASSFGLAGGQTQYF. CDR3 coding DNA: TGTGCCAGCAGCTTTGGACTAGCGGGAGGGCAGACCCAGTACTTC.

This sequence joins TRBV5-4 and TRBJ2-5; no clear D. Germline V gene data show CDR1 as SGHNT and CDR2 as YYREEE (reference sequence). The CDR3 length is 13 residues. The ends were cut back, 6 bases at V and 3 bases at J, with 12 bases in the middle. The CDR3 DNA follows: TGTGCCAGCAAGTCGGCTATTGAAGAGACCCAGTACTTC. Translation: CASKSAIEETQYF.

The V and J genes are TRBV6-1 and TRBJ1-3, with TRBD1 identical over 9 bases. The J segment lost 4 bases and the V segment lost 6 bases, leaving 7 bases of the junction unmatched. CDR3 length equals 15 residues. CDR1 and CDR2 (germline): MNHNS, SASEGT. The CDR3 DNA follows: TGTGCCAGCAGATCGGGACAGGGTCTAGGAAACACCATATATTTT. It encodes CASRSGQGLGNTIYF.

For this clone: The junction departs from the called germline gene at one end, perhaps through a read error. This chain links TRBV6-4 with TRBJ1-1, with D tentatively TRBD1 (5 bases). Looked up from germline, CDR1 is MRHNA and CDR2 is SNTAGT. This CDR3 has 9 residues. The CDR3 region is CASSDRGNF. The CDR3 DNA is TGTGCCAGCAGTGATCGGGGCAACTTT.

This clone was picked up a small number of times. The chain employs TRBV6-4 and TRBJ2-1, with 7 bases aligning to TRBD1. The CDR3 contains 15 residues. V gave up 5 bases and J gave up 3 bases; unmatched junction bases: 7. Germline V lookup: CDR1 MRHNA, CDR2 SNTAGT. CDR3 amino acids: CASSTRGTDYNEQFF. CDR3 sequence (DNA): TGTGCCAGCAGTACACGAGGGACAGACTACAATGAGCAGTTCTTC.

This clone was seen a single time. The chain links TRBV9 to TRBJ1-4, with 8 bases identical to TRBD1. Germline V gives CDR1 SGDLS, CDR2 YYNGEE. The CDR3 is 16 amino acids. V gave up 3 bases and J gave up 8 bases; unmatched junction bases: 12. The CDR3 here is CASSESVGQGGEKLFF. Here the CDR3 DNA reads TGTGCCAGCAGCGAGAGTGTTGGACAGGGTGGGGAAAAACTGTTTTTT.